The rows below give T cell receptor beta chains drawn from one sample of a study of OX40 agonist ivuxolimab in advanced cancers. Sequencing used immunoSEQ multiplex PCR; TCRdb keeps in-frame clones, though not all of them. The repertoire includes about 67,000 clones, 85% to 90% of them detected once, and roughly 4% sits in the top ten. The sample in question was CD4+ or CD8+ T cells sorted from blood, obtained in a trial of the OX40 agonist ivuxolimab. These receptors came from an adult with an advanced solid tumor such as melanoma, head and neck, liver or kidney cancer. The CDR3 runs from the conserved cysteine through the conserved F or W. The order of the fields is J gene, clone size, D gene, V gene, CDR3 DNA, CDR3 protein. The D gene is left open where the match is weak. Clone size is given for some rows only: seen once, a few or many times, or a class if the clone is expanded.

TRBJ2-7 - - TRBV5-1 TGCGCCAGCAGATCAGGGCCCACTCCCTACGAGCAGTACTTC CASRSGPTPYEQYF
TRBJ1-6 - TRBD1 TRBV7-9 TGTGCCAGCAGCGGGACAGTATGGGCCAATTCACCCCTCCACTTT CASSGTVWANSPLHF
TRBJ1-1 - TRBD1 TRBV7-6 TGTGCCAGCAGCGCCCAGACAGGGGGGGGTACTGAAGCTTTCTTT CASSAQTGGGTEAFF
TRBJ2-7 few - TRBV21-1 TGTGCCAGCAGCAGGCGCCGGGGCGAGCAGTACTTC CASSRRRGEQYF
TRBJ2-2 few - TRBV6-5 TGTGCCAGCAGTCCGGGGCAGAACGGGGAGCTGTTTTTT CASSPGQNGELFF
TRBJ1-4 - - TRBV29-1 TGCAGCGTTGGGAGGACAGTAAACGAAAAACTGTTTTTT CSVGRTVNEKLFF
TRBJ1-3 - TRBD1 TRBV9 TGTGCCAGCAGCGCCGACAGGGCCTACTCTGGAAACACCATATATTTT CASSADRAYSGNTIYF
TRBJ1-5 few - TRBV19 TGTGCCAGTAGTATAAAGAATTTCGCCAGAGCTAGCAATCAGCCCCAGCATTTT CASSIKNFARASNQPQHF
TRBJ1-5 - TRBD1 TRBV18 TGTGCCAGCTCACTACAGGGGGCTAATAGCAATCAGCCCCAGCATTTT CASSLQGANSNQPQHF
TRBJ2-5 once - TRBV7-2 TGTGCCAGCAGCTTAGTGTGGGGCCGAGGGGAGACCCAGTACTTC CASSLVWGRGETQYF
TRBJ1-4 - - TRBV25-1 TGTGCCAGCAGTGAGGGGAGACAGATCCGATATGAAAAACTGTTTTTT CASSEGRQIRYEKLFF
TRBJ2-7 - - TRBV5-1 TGCGCCAGCAGCTGGGGGGGCGAGCCCTACGAGCAGTACTTC CASSWGGEPYEQYF
TRBJ1-5 - - TRBV6-5 TGTGCCAGCAGTTCCCAGGGGCAGGGCAATCAGCCCCAGCATTTT CASSSQGQGNQPQHF
TRBJ2-3 - TRBD2 TRBV7-3 TGTGCCAGCAGTCCAGCGGGAGGGCGGCCAGATACGCAGTATTTT CASSPAGGRPDTQYF
TRBJ2-7 - - TRBV4-2 TGTGCCAGCAGCCCTGTTGGTGCCTACGAGCAGTACTTC CASSPVGAYEQYF
TRBJ1-2 - - TRBV28 TGTGCCAGCACCAATCGACCCGGGCTCATCCAACCTTATGGCTACACCTTC CASTNRPGLIQPYGYTF
TRBJ2-1 once - TRBV5-4 TGTGCCAGCAGCTCTCCGACTAGGGGGCCACCTGAGCAGTTCTTC CASSSPTRGPPEQFF
TRBJ2-1 - TRBD2 TRBV7-6 TGTGCCAGCAGCTTAGCGGCCGCCTCGGTCGGGGGGGCCAACAATGAGCAGTTCTTC CASSLAAASVGGANNEQFF
TRBJ2-2 once TRBD1 TRBV4-2 TGTGCCAGCAGCCATTTGGACAGGGGGCACACCGGGGAGCTGTTTTTT CASSHLDRGHTGELFF
TRBJ2-5 - - TRBV10-3 TGTGCCATCAGCGACGGGCAGGGGAACCAAGAGACCCAGTACTTC CAISDGQGNQETQYF
TRBJ2-7 - - TRBV7-2 TGTGCCAGCAGCTTTCCCGGGATTGGCTCCTACGAGCAGTACTTC CASSFPGIGSYEQYF
TRBJ2-5 - TRBD1 TRBV5-4 TGTGCCAGCAGCCACACCGGGACAGGGGGTGAGACCCAGTACTTC CASSHTGTGGETQYF
TRBJ1-5 few - TRBV18 TGTGCCAGCTCCACTGAAGGGTTGGCTCAGCCCCAGCATTTT CASSTEGLAQPQHF
TRBJ2-5 - - TRBV6-6 TGTGCCAGCAGTTACTTCAGCGGCAGAGAGACCCAGTACTTC CASSYFSGRETQYF
TRBJ1-6 - TRBD1 TRBV30 TGTGCCTGGAGTGTATTGGGACAGACGAATTCACCCCTCCACTTT CAWSVLGQTNSPLHF
TRBJ2-1 - TRBD2 TRBV13 TGTGCCAGCAGCTGGCGGGAGGGCCGGAGGGATGAGCAGTTCTTC CASSWREGRRDEQFF
TRBJ1-3 - - TRBV27 TGTGCCAGCAGTCCGAGCTGGGGGCAGCCGGAGGCTGGAAACACCATATATTTT CASSPSWGQPEAGNTIYF
TRBJ1-3 - - TRBV6-5 TGTGCCAGCAGTCTTCCCGGGACGGGAAACACCATATATTTT CASSLPGTGNTIYF
TRBJ1-2 - - TRBV28 TGTGCCAGCACCCGACCCACGGAGGCCTATGGCTACACCTTC CASTRPTEAYGYTF
TRBJ1-2 - - TRBV15 TGTGCCACCAGCTTTCTCCTCGGAAGTAACTATGGCTACACCTTC CATSFLLGSNYGYTF
TRBJ2-7 - TRBD1 TRBV7-8 TGTGCCAGCAGCCCGGTGGGACAGTTTTACGAGCAGTACTTC CASSPVGQFYEQYF
TRBJ1-4 - - TRBV5-1 TGCGCCAGCAGCTCCGGATTGGGGATAGGAGCAACTAATGAAAAACTGTTTTTT CASSSGLGIGATNEKLFF
TRBJ2-5 - TRBD2 TRBV6-1 TGTGCCAGCAACCGACTAGCGGCCCAAGAGACCCAGTACTTC CASNRLAAQETQYF
TRBJ2-7 - TRBD2 TRBV4-1 TGCGCCAGCAGCCAAGCCTCGGGACTAGCGACCTACGAGCAGTACTTC CASSQASGLATYEQYF
TRBJ2-5 - - TRBV4-1 TGCGCCAGCAGCCAAGGGGCAGGGGCGGGAGAGACCCAGTACTTC CASSQGAGAGETQYF
TRBJ2-7 - - TRBV18 TGTGCCAGCTCACCCCTTGACGGCGGGAACGAGCAGTACTTC CASSPLDGGNEQYF
TRBJ1-5 - TRBD1 TRBV18 TGTGCCAGCTCACCTACGACAGGGGGGACTCAGCCCCAGCATTTT CASSPTTGGTQPQHF
TRBJ2-1 - TRBD2 TRBV5-1 TGCGCCAGCAGCTCCTACGGACTAGCGGGCTCCTACAATGAGCAGTTCTTC CASSSYGLAGSYNEQFF
TRBJ1-4 once - TRBV19 TGTGCCAGTAGTTGGGCATTTGCAACTAATGAAAAACTGTTTTTT CASSWAFATNEKLFF
TRBJ1-6 few - TRBV5-4 TGTGCCAGCAGCTTGGAAGGGAGTCGGGGGATTTCACCCCTCCACTTT CASSLEGSRGISPLHF
TRBJ1-2 - TRBD1 TRBV28 TGTGCCAGCAGTCTATCCCCTCCCCGGGACAGATATGGCTACACCTTC CASSLSPPRDRYGYTF
TRBJ2-5 - TRBD1 TRBV5-1 TGCGCCAGCAGCTTGTTAGGGACAGGACAAGAGACCCAGTACTTC CASSLLGTGQETQYF
TRBJ1-2 - - TRBV4-1 TGCGCCAGCAGCCAAGATTTTACAGCTAACTATGGCTACACCTTC CASSQDFTANYGYTF
TRBJ2-1 - - TRBV21-1 TGTGCCAGCAGCAAAGATACAAGAGCTTGTCTCGGTGAGCAGTTCTTC CASSKDTRACLGEQFF
TRBJ1-2 - - TRBV4-2 TGTGCCAGCAGCCAAGATCACAAGGGTGGAGGCTACACCTTC CASSQDHKGGGYTF
TRBJ2-7 - TRBD1 TRBV29-1 TGCAGCGCCGTAAAGGGACAGAGCTCCTACGAGCAGTACTTC CSAVKGQSSYEQYF
TRBJ2-1 - TRBD2 TRBV29-1 TGCAGCGTCCCAAAAGGGACTAGCGGGAGGGGTAATGAGCAGTTCTTC CSVPKGTSGRGNEQFF
TRBJ2-7 - - TRBV10-1 TGCGCCAGCAGTGAGTCTCCTAGTATGAACGAGCAGTACTTC CASSESPSMNEQYF
TRBJ2-3 - TRBD2 TRBV4-3 TGCGCCAGCAGCCAAAGTCATGGGACTAGCGGGGGGAGTGCGCAGTATTTT CASSQSHGTSGGSAQYF
TRBJ2-1 - TRBD2 TRBV11-2 TGTGCCAGCAGCGTTCTAGCGGAGTCCTACAATGAGCAGTTCTTC CASSVLAESYNEQFF
TRBJ2-7 once - TRBV25-1 TGTGCCAGCAGGATGGGCTACGAGCAGTACTTC CASRMGYEQYF